Shown below are 27 T cell receptor beta chains from a single sample sequenced in a study of CD8+ T cells in alopecia areata. Following extraction, RNA underwent reverse transcription to cDNA, which served as the sequencing template. Clones were read by immunoSEQ multiplex PCR, and TCRdb kept only the in-frame ones, dropping some. Altogether some 110,000 clones were found in the sample, and no singletons occur. The sequencing sample was made of lesional skin. The receptors were sampled from a C3H/HeJ mouse with alopecia areata. The mice in this strain carry MHC haplotype H2-k.

For this clone: The database protein in TCRdb disagrees with the DNA translation at residue 12; the sequence shown here was translated from the DNA. Gene names and germline match the mouse. Read data end 3 residues before the CDR3 end; the end is taken from the germline J gene. The chain combines TRBV13-3 with TRBJ1-3, with 9 bases that match TRBD1. Germline CDR1 NNHDY, CDR2 SYVADS. V was clipped by 0 bases and J by 8 bases; unmatched bases: 6. The CDR3 length is 15 residues. CDR3 region: CASSDAGDREYTLYF. CDR3 DNA, as far as it was read: TGTGCCAGCAGTGATGCTGGGGACAGGGAATATACG.

About this clone: Gene names are the mouse ones. The read finishes 4 residues shy of the CDR3 end, and the germline J gene is used to complete it. The J gene is TRBJ2-5, the V gene TRBV13-1; 8 bases fit TRBD2. This CDR3 is 14 amino acids long. From germline, CDR1 is NSHNY and CDR2 SYGAGN. The sequenced part of the CDR3 DNA is TGTGCCAGCAGTGATCTGACTGGGGAAGAC. Residues: CASSDLTGED. In full, the CDR3 reads CASSDLTGEDTQYF.

This clone was observed at least ten times. The germline and genes are mouse ones. The sequence runs out 4 residues before the end of the CDR3; the remainder is reconstructed from the germline J gene. The rearrangement uses TRBV13-3 and TRBJ2-4; the match to TRBD2 covers 12 bases. Germline CDR1 and CDR2: NNHDY and SYVADS. CDR3 size: 16 residues. The CDR3 DNA, read in part, is TGTGCCAGCAGCGGGACTGGGGGGCCCTCCGAAAAC. This encodes CASSGTGGPSEN. The complete CDR3 reads CASSGTGGPSENTLYF.

Concerning this clone: The gene symbols are mouse symbols. The read terminates 4 residues before the CDR3 end, so the remaining end is supplied by the germline J gene. The chain couples TRBV19 to TRBJ1-2; 8 nucleotides align to TRBD1. The CDR3 is made up of 14 amino acids. The germline V gene encodes CDR1 FNHDT and CDR2 SITEND (reference sequence). The covered CDR3 bases are TGTGCCAGCAGTATACATCACAGGGGGACC. The encoded protein is CASSIHHRGT. The whole CDR3 protein is CASSIHHRGTDYTF.

On this clone: The gene names here belong to mouse. The read terminates 4 residues ahead of where the CDR3 ends, so the germline J gene completes it. The chain joins TRBV19 to TRBJ2-4; a possible D gene is TRBD1 (5 bases). Trimming left V 0 bases short and J 0 bases short, with 5 bases between. CDR1 is FNHDT and CDR2 is SITEND in the germline V gene (reference sequence). This CDR3 is 14 amino acids long. CDR3 residues: CASSIGQSQNTLYF. The sequenced CDR3 bases are TGTGCCAGCAGTATAGGACAGAGTCAAAAC. Full variable domain (rest looked up from reference TRBV19 and TRBJ2-4): GGIITQTPKFLIGQEGQKLTLKCQQNFNHDTMYWYRQDSGKGLRLIYYSITENDLQKGDLSEGYDASREKKSSFSLTVTSAQKNEMAVFLCASSIGQSQNTLYFGAGTRLSVL.

This clone was recorded at least ten times. Any gene name here is a mouse gene name. Coverage ceases 4 residues before the CDR3 finishes, and the germline J gene fills in the end. The J gene is TRBJ1-1, the V gene TRBV13-3, with D unclear. This CDR3 has 13 amino acids. Germline V gene lookup returns CDR1 NNHDY and CDR2 SYVADS. The germline V and J ends were trimmed by 6 bases and 0 bases, with 9 bases remaining between them. The CDR3 loop is CASKGLANTEVFF. The sequenced part of the CDR3 DNA is TGTGCCAGCAAAGGCCTGGCAAACACA.

As concerns this clone: Mouse names are used for the genes. The missing CDR3 end, 4 residues past where the read stops, is filled in from the germline J gene. The chain recombines TRBV14 with TRBJ2-1, with 7 bases that match TRBD1. The CDR3 runs 14 residues. CDR1 SGHDT and CDR2 FRDEAV come from the germline V gene. Trimming took 5 bases from V and 1 from J; bases not matched to a gene: 3. The CDR3 sequence: CASRRGQNYAEQFF. The covered CDR3 bases are TGTGCCAGCAGGAGGGGACAGAACTATGCT.

This clone appeared a few times. The database protein in TCRdb disagrees with the DNA translation at residue 12; the sequence shown here was translated from the DNA. Gene names and germline match the mouse. The CDR3 is CASSMGGDRGNTLYF. The covered CDR3 bases are TGTGCCAGCAGTATGGGGGGGGACAGGGGGAATACG. This chain connects TRBV19 to TRBJ1-3; 11 bases are a match to TRBD1. The observed sequence ends 3 residues before the CDR3 terminus, with the missing tail filled in from the germline J gene. The germline gives CDR1 FNHDT, CDR2 SITEND (reference sequence). The CDR3 sequence is 15 residues long. Losses at the gene ends were 2 bases for V and 7 bases for J; bases not matched to a gene: 5.

Comment on this clone: The gene names given are mouse names. From the germline J gene comes the end of the CDR3, since the read stops 4 residues before it. V usage is TRBV13-3 and J usage is TRBJ2-3; possibly TRBD1 for D (6 bases). The germline CDR1 and CDR2 sequences are NNHDY and SYVADS. Trimming cost V 0 bases and J 2 bases, with 10 bases left between them. The CDR3 runs to 15 residues. The CDR3 reads CASSDAPGDAETLYF. The sequenced CDR3 bases are TGTGCCAGCAGTGATGCACCAGGGGATGCAGAA.

This clone was seen repeatedly, ten times or more. Gene names refer to mouse genes. The DNA ends 4 residues before the CDR3 does, and the rest of the CDR3 is filled in from the germline J gene. The chain has TRBV1 and TRBJ2-3; 7 bases align to TRBD1. V was pared by 4 bases and J by 0 bases, with 1 base of the junction left unmatched. CDR1 is NSQYPW and CDR2 is LRSPGD in the germline V gene (reference sequence). This CDR3 comprises 14 residues. The CDR3 protein is CTCSDRGSAETLYF. The DNA read from the CDR3 is TGCACCTGCAGTGACAGGGGTAGTGCAGAA.

Of note for this clone: The gene symbols are mouse symbols. The sequenced fragment ends 4 residues before the CDR3 boundary, so the rest is inferred from the germline J gene. The chain uses TRBV31 and TRBJ2-7; maybe TRBD2 (6 bases). This CDR3 has 14 residues. Germline CDR1 GKSSPN, CDR2 SITVG. The sequenced part of the CDR3 DNA is TGTGCCTGGAGTCTAGACGGGGGGAGGTAT. The encoded protein is CAWSLDGGRY. The whole CDR3 protein is CAWSLDGGRYEQYF.

This clone was counted between two and nine times. The listed genes are named as in mouse. From the germline J gene comes the end of the CDR3, since the read stops 4 residues before it. The chain is built from TRBV5 and TRBJ2-3, with D perhaps matching TRBD2 (6 bases). The germline CDR1 and CDR2 sequences are LGHNA and YNLKQL (reference sequence). V was clipped by 0 bases and J by 0 bases, with 10 bases between them. The CDR3 has 16 amino acids. CDR3 DNA (partial): TGTGCCAGCAGCCAAGATCCGGGGGGTAGTGCAGAA. The encoded protein is CASSQDPGGSAE. The complete CDR3 protein is CASSQDPGGSAETLYF.

This clone was counted a few times. Gene labels here are mouse ones. The read ends 4 residues early relative to the CDR3; the germline J gene fills the gap. The chain joins TRBV19 to TRBJ1-2; tentatively, D is TRBD1 (5 bases). V was pared by 0 bases and J by 2 bases, with 8 bases between. The germline V gene encodes CDR1 FNHDT and CDR2 SITEND (reference sequence). This CDR3 has 14 residues. This CDR3 is CASSIETDNSDYTF. The covered CDR3 bases are TGTGCCAGCAGTATAGAGACAGACAACTCC. The full variable domain, in which reference TRBV19 and TRBJ1-2 provide the parts outside the CDR3, is GGIITQTPKFLIGQEGQKLTLKCQQNFNHDTMYWYRQDSGKGLRLIYYSITENDLQKGDLSEGYDASREKKSSFSLTVTSAQKNEMAVFLCASSIETDNSDYTFGSGTRLLVI.

In its sample, this clone was seen a few times. Genes here carry mouse names. The DNA ends 4 residues before the CDR3 does, and the rest of the CDR3 is filled in from the germline J gene. Other DNA sequences within the sample encode an identical CDR3. The chain joins TRBV1 to TRBJ2-1; 9 bases line up with TRBD1. With 6 bases clipped from V and 2 bases from J, the junction kept 5 bases outside the gene matches. Per the germline V gene, CDR1 is NSQYPW and CDR2 is LRSPGD (reference sequence). This CDR3 comprises 15 residues. The chain's CDR3 is CTCSARQGDYAEQFF. Incomplete CDR3 DNA: TGCACCTGCAGCGCACGACAGGGGGACTATGCT.

This clone was observed at least ten times. The listed TCRdb protein conflicts with the DNA translation at residue 10, and the protein shown is translated directly from the DNA. Germline and genes here are mouse. The CDR3 goes on 3 residues after the read ends, and that part is filled in from the germline J gene. The chain uses TRBV13-3 and TRBJ1-6; no clear D gene. TRBJ1-6 is known as an ORF, though its function is uncertain. The CDR3 spans 13 residues. V lost 5 bases and J lost 4, with 7 bases in between. Germline CDR1 NNHDY, CDR2 SYVADS. Partial CDR3 DNA: TGTGCCAGCAGATGGACTTATAATTCGCCC. The encoded protein is CASRWTYNSP. From start to end, the CDR3 is CASRWTYNSPLYF.

This clone has more than one count but fewer than ten. The listed genes are named as in mouse. The read comes to an end 4 residues before the CDR3 does, leaving the germline J gene to fill in the end. This chain links TRBV17 with TRBJ1-1, with 7 bases lining up with TRBD1. Germline V gene sequence: CDR1 MNHDT, CDR2 YYDKIL. V dropped 4 bases and J dropped 1; count of bases not matched to a gene: 3. CDR3 length: 14 amino acids. CDR3 bases read: TGTGCTAGCAGTACAGGGGGTGGAAACACA. This sequence encodes CASSTGGGNT. The complete CDR3 sequence is CASSTGGGNTEVFF.

In this sample, this clone turned up many times. Any gene name here is a mouse gene name. The part of the CDR3 DNA that was read is TGTGCCAGCATTAGACAAAACTATGCT. Residues: CASIRQNYA. The full CDR3 is CASIRQNYAEQFF. The rearrangement joins TRBV13-3 to TRBJ2-1; unclear D gene. The DNA ends 4 residues before the CDR3 does, and the rest of the CDR3 is filled in from the germline J gene. There are 13 residues in the CDR3. Trimming left V 6 bases short and J 1 base short, with 8 bases between. The germline V gene has CDR1 NNHDY and CDR2 SYVADS.

This clone was recorded at least ten times. Mouse germline and gene names are used. Coverage ceases 4 residues before the CDR3 finishes, and the germline J gene fills in the end. This chain uses TRBV13-3 with TRBJ2-1; no reliable D call. The CDR3 runs 14 residues. CDR1 and CDR2 (germline): NNHDY, SYVADS. Trimming shortened V by 3 bases and J by 0 bases, and 7 bases separated the two germline ends. This chain's CDR3 is CASSVSHNYAEQFF. CDR3 DNA, as far as it was read: TGTGCCAGCAGTGTATCACATAACTATGCT.

The sample holds a few counts of this clone. Mouse germline and gene names are used. The covered CDR3 bases are TGCACCTGCAGTCCGGGACAGAAGAACACA. The encoded protein is CTCSPGQKNT. The CDR3 as a whole reads CTCSPGQKNTEVFF. The V gene is TRBV1, the J gene TRBJ1-1; 7 bases are shared with TRBD1. Sequencing ends 4 residues short of the CDR3 end; the germline J gene provides the rest. The trim removed 5 bases at V and 0 bases at J, leaving 3 bases unmatched. This CDR3 region has 14 residues. Germline loops: CDR1 NSQYPW, CDR2 LRSPGD (reference sequence).

About this clone itself: The listed genes are named as in mouse. The read ends 4 residues early relative to the CDR3; the germline J gene fills the gap. The V call is TRBV19, the J call TRBJ2-1, with 9 bases aligning to TRBD2. The CDR3 length is 15 residues. CDR1 is FNHDT and CDR2 is SITEND in the germline V gene (reference sequence). CDR3 region: CASSTRGGAPAEQFF. The CDR3 DNA, read in part, is TGTGCCAGCAGTACCCGTGGGGGGGCGCCGGCT.

Concerning this clone: Gene labels here are mouse ones. Read sequence stops 4 residues before the CDR3 end, and the germline J gene provides the missing end. Other DNA variants within this sample encode the same CDR3. V gene TRBV1 combines with J gene TRBJ2-5; 8 positions agree with TRBD2. The junction had 5 bases not matched to a gene; V was cut back by 0 bases and J by 3 bases. CDR1 NSQYPW and CDR2 LRSPGD come from the germline V gene (reference sequence). There are 16 residues in the CDR3. The part of the CDR3 DNA that was read is TGCACCTGCAGTGCAGATCTTGGGGGGGGACAAGAC. Protein: CTCSADLGGGQD. The full CDR3 reads CTCSADLGGGQDTQYF.

As for this clone: These gene names are mouse names. Coverage ceases 4 residues before the CDR3 finishes, and the germline J gene fills in the end. This sequence joins TRBV13-3 and TRBJ2-3; D possibly corresponds to TRBD2 (5 bases). Trimming pared 1 base from V and 0 bases from J, leaving 12 bases between. The CDR3 consists of 16 residues. The V gene's germline CDR1 is NNHDY and CDR2 SYVADS. The CDR3 bases that were read are TGTGCCAGCAGTGATTATGTGGGGTCTAGTGCAGAA. Translated, it gives CASSDYVGSSAE. The complete CDR3 reads CASSDYVGSSAETLYF.

In this sample, this clone turned up a few times. Gene names are mouse gene names. The read halts 4 residues ahead of the CDR3 end, with the missing end drawn from the germline J gene. The chain links TRBV19 to TRBJ2-2; 10 bases map to TRBD2. V shed 5 bases and J 3 bases; nucleotides not matched to a gene: 7. The CDR3 is 16 amino acids. Germline CDR1 is FNHDT and CDR2 is SITEND (reference sequence). The part of the CDR3 DNA that was read is TGTGCCAGCAGCCCGACTGGGGGGAAGGACACCGGG. It yields the protein CASSPTGGKDTG. The full CDR3 sequence reads CASSPTGGKDTGQLYF.

This clone was observed a handful of times. Here the gene names and germline are mouse. The sequenced fragment ends 4 residues before the CDR3 boundary, so the rest is inferred from the germline J gene. The chain uses TRBV1 and TRBJ2-3; 10 bases are shared with TRBD2. Germline V gives CDR1 NSQYPW, CDR2 LRSPGD (reference sequence). Trimming at V came to 5 bases and at J to 3 bases, leaving 8 bases not matched to a gene. This CDR3 is 16 amino acids long. The CDR3 spells CTCSLWGGREAETLYF. The covered CDR3 bases are TGCACCTGCAGTCTCTGGGGGGGCAGGGAGGCAGAA.

Details on this clone: The gene names given are mouse names. With the read ending 4 residues before the CDR3 end, the germline J gene is used to fill in that end. The chain joins TRBV1 to TRBJ2-1; TRBD2 aligns across 10 bases. Trimming removed 1 base from V and 5 bases from J; junction bases left unmatched: 2. CDR3 length equals 15 residues. Germline lookup yields CDR1 NSQYPW and CDR2 LRSPGD (reference sequence). CDR3 region: CTCSAGGTGDAEQFF. The sequenced part of the CDR3 DNA is TGCACCTGCAGTGCAGGCGGGACTGGGGATGCT. Looking up the rest from reference TRBV1 and TRBJ2-1 gives the full variable domain: VTLLEQNPRWRLVPRGQAVNLRCILKNSQYPWMSWYQQDLQKQLQWLFTLRSPGDKEVKSLPGADYLATRVTDTELRLQVANMSQGRTLYCTCSAGGTGDAEQFFGPGTRLTVL.

This clone turned up a few times. All gene names here are mouse names. The read gets to within 4 residues of the CDR3 end, and the germline J gene fills in the rest. V gene TRBV31 combines with J gene TRBJ1-2; D may be TRBD1 (5 bases). Germline-derived CDR1 and CDR2 are GKSSPN and SITVG. Trimming cost V 3 bases and J 1 base, with 12 bases left between them. The CDR3 is 14 amino acids. The covered CDR3 bases are TGTGCCTGGAGCCTCCTCGGACAAAACTCC. Protein product: CAWSLLGQNS. The CDR3 in its entirety is CAWSLLGQNSDYTF.

There are a few counts of this clone. The TCRdb protein and the DNA translation do not line up at residue 11; the protein shown here was made by translating the DNA. Each gene name is a mouse one. The CDR3 here is CASNPSGLGNTLYF. CDR3 bases read: TGTGCCAGCAACCCCTCAGGGTTGGGAAATACG. The rearrangement joins TRBV19 to TRBJ1-3, with a weak D call TRBD1 (5 bases). With the read ending 3 residues before the CDR3 end, the germline J gene is used to fill in that end. The V gene lost 6 bases and the J gene lost 4 bases, with 14 bases spanning the gap. This CDR3 has 14 residues. Germline assignment: CDR1 FNHDT and CDR2 SITEND (reference sequence).